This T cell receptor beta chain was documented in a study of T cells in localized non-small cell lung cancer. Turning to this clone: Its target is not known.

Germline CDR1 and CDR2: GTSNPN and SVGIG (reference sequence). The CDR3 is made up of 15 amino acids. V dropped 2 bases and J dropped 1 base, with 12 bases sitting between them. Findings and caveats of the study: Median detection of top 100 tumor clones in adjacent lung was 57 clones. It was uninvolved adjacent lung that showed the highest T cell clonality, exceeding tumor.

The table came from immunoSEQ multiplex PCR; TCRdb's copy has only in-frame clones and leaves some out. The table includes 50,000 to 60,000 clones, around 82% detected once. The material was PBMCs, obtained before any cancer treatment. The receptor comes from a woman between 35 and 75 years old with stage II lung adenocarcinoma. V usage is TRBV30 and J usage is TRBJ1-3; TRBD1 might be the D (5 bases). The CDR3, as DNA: TGTGCCTGGAGTTGGGTTGGGGGATCTGGAAACACCATATATTTT. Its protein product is CAWSWVGGSGNTIYF.